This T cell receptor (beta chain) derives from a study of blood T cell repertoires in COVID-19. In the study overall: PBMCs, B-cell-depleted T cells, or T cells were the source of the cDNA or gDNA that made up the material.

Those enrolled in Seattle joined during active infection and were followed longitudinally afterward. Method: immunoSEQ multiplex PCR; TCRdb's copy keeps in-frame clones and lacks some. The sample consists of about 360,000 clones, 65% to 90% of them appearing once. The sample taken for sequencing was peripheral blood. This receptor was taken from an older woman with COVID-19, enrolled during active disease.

CDR3 amino acids: CASSLVARGLIEQFF. Here the CDR3 DNA reads TGTGCCAGCAGCTTGGTCGCCAGGGGGCTTATTGAGCAGTTCTTC. The rearrangement joins TRBV5-6 to TRBJ2-1; 8 nucleotides agree with TRBD1. CDR1 is SGHDT and CDR2 is YYEEEE in the germline V gene. This CDR3 comprises 15 residues. The V segment lost 0 bases and the J segment 9 bases; nucleotides outside the gene matches: 8.